This T cell receptor beta chain was sequenced for a study of PD-1 blockade in classical Hodgkin lymphoma (dated by TCRdb to about 2020). For the study in its entirety: Nivolumab dosing was 3 mg/kg intravenously every 2 weeks, continuing until either disease progression or unacceptable toxicity. The study used CyTOF and TCR beta sequencing to define a peripheral blood immune signature of response to PD-1 blockade in classical Hodgkin lymphoma.

The sample's time point label, in plain terms: cycle 2 day 1 (C2D1) of nivolumab. All trial patients had relapsed after autologous stem cell transplantation, with cohorts A, B and C differing in prior brentuximab vedotin exposure. The trial cohort included 56 patients with relapsed/refractory classical Hodgkin lymphoma, and each patient had a best overall response of complete response, partial response or progressive disease. Trial patients were treated with single-agent nivolumab in the multi-cohort phase II CheckMate 205 trial. An independent review committee assessed best overall response using the 2007 International Working Group response criteria. Trial PBMCs were obtained immediately prior to nivolumab initiation (C1D1) and on therapy at cycle 2 day 1 and cycle 4 day 1. After peripheral blood was drawn into 8 mL Vacutainer Cell Preparation Tubes, PBMCs were isolated by centrifugation and then cryopreserved.

Broad study findings and their caveats: Lower diversity was seen in patients whose nivolumab began less than 1 year after ASCT, and these patients were left out of later analyses so that immune reconstitution would not confound the results. A significant rise by C4D1 was seen in CD4+ but not CD8+ TCR diversity (p=0.0027 vs p=0.16), with the rise being most apparent in complete responders (p=0.02). Newly diagnosed patients were reported to have lower baseline TCR diversity than healthy donors, and relapsed/refractory patients were reported to have lower baseline TCR diversity still. The study was restricted to a single clinical trial cohort, and the causes of repertoire differences, possibly disease activity or prior therapy, were left undefined. Trial patients with a complete response had baseline diversity similar to that of newly diagnosed patients, while partial responders and progressors had significantly lower diversity.

As to this clone: Its binding antigen is unknown. Base qualities are not provided; no much larger clone lies one nucleotide away.

Genomic DNA was extracted with the Qiagen DNeasy kit from unsorted PBMCs and from negatively selected CD4+ and CD8+ fractions. Amplification of TCR beta CDR3 regions was done by immunoSEQ multiplex PCR with primers that anneal to V and J segments. A synthetic immune receptor repertoire was used to minimize amplification bias, and any residual bias was removed computationally once sequencing was done. Concerning the study's data processing: Custom Python scripts were used to quantify repertoire diversity as the Shannon entropy index. Unsorted, CD4+ and CD8+ repertoires were analyzed separately, except in combined analyses where CD4+ and CD8+ sequences were merged in silico. A clone counted as expanded when the clone's frequency after treatment rose at least 2-fold relative to C1D1, and clones undetected at baseline were given a pseudocount of 0.5. Clones with 0 or 1 copy at C1D1 were classified as singleton clones, and clones with 2 or more copies were classified as non-singleton clones. Clones expanded in unsorted samples were labelled as CD4+, CD8+ or unknown by matching protein sequences in sorted samples from the same patient. Wilcoxon tests on paired samples were used to test diversity changes from C1D1 to C4D1. TCRdb retrieved this table from immuneACCESS and kept in-frame rearrangements only. Not all clones are present; in checked studies, unresolved V genes account for under half, and no reason is known for the remainder. V and J calls and clone size follow that table, whereas D and trimming were derived from the DNA. In all, the sample holds about 43,000 clones, and approximately 70% of those were seen once. The top ten clones comprise 2.8% of the sample.

CDR1 ENHRY and CDR2 SYGVKD were looked up in the germline V gene. From the cysteine through the phenylalanine, the CDR3 covers 14 amino acids. Kept here is only the CDR3 DNA, which spans 42 bases and is read in frame from base 1. V loses 5 bases, J loses 4 bases, and the germline ends lie 14 bases apart. Specimen: peripheral blood mononuclear cells (PBMCs), collected before the second cycle of nivolumab. The sequence was collected from a human donor with classical Hodgkin lymphoma. The chain couples TRBV10-3 to TRBJ1-1; 6 matching bases give a weak D call of TRBD1. The CDR3 region: CAISQEQGFTEAFF. The DNA sequence is given as TGTGCCATCAGTCAAGAACAGGGTTTCACTGAAGCTTTCTTT.